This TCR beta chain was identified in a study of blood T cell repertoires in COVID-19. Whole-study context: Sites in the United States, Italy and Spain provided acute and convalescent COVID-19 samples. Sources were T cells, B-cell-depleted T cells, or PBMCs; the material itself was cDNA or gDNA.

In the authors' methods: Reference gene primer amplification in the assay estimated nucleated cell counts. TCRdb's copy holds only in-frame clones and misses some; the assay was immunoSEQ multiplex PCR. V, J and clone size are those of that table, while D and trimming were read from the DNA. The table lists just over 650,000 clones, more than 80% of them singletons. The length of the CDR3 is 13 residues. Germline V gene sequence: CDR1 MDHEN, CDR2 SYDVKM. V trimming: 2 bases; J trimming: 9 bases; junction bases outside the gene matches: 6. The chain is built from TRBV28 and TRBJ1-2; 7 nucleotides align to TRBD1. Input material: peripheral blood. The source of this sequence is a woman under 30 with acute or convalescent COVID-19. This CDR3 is CASSLTRGRSYTF. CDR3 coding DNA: TGTGCCAGCAGTTTAACAAGGGGGCGTAGCTACACCTTC.